At least ten counts were recorded for the clone carrying this T cell receptor (beta chain). Its antigen is unknown. It was the library that attached unique molecular identifiers to individual cDNA molecules. A single record per CDR3 protein comes from TCRdb applying MiXCR to the RACE reads. The sample shows approximately 110,000 distinct CDR3 sequences, approximately 9.9% of them seen only once. Specified time point: patch test 1, 2 weeks after DPC sensitization. Treatment: therapeutic diphenylcyclopropenone sensitization with weekly scalp DPC. The sample belongs to a study of human T cells and chemical hapten exposure. Study-wide results and limits: TCRs above 1 in 1000 frequency did not change with DPC sensitization.

The CDR3 is 12 amino acids. From germline, CDR1 is MNHNS and CDR2 SASEGT. Trimming left V 4 bases short and J 2 bases short, with 4 bases between. This sequence joins TRBV6-1 and TRBJ2-3; D gene uncertain. This clonotype originated in a woman aged 40 to 50 with alopecia areata. Some clones in this sample may be carry-over from other donors' samples. The material was whole blood, obtained in connection with sensitization to the hapten diphenylcyclopropenone (DPC). The CDR3 reads CASSVSTDTQYF. CDR3 DNA: TGTGCCAGCAGTGTGTCCACAGATACGCAGTATTTT.